The TCR beta chain described here comes from a study of CD8 T cells in ankylosing spondylitis. Whole-study findings and limits: Earlier literature documents some of the motif variants in reactive arthritis synovial fluid and blood. Disease-linked clones reportedly concentrated significantly in matched ankylosing spondylitis synovial fluid. With a CD8+ phenotype, disease-linked clones were relatively rare in peripheral blood. Made up of eight or nine highly homologous variants, a TCR beta motif appeared characteristic of ankylosing spondylitis blood.

TCRdb passed the 5' RACE reads through MiXCR, listing each CDR3 protein once. The sample yields roughly 150,000 distinct CDR3 sequences, 9.8% seen once. This clonotype was recorded many times. Its specificity is unknown. The V segment lost 5 bases and the J segment 7 bases; nucleotides outside the gene matches: 8. CDR1 is MDHEN, CDR2 SYDVKM, per germline. This CDR3 spans 14 amino acids. What was sequenced was blood, either unsorted or a sorted T cell fraction (not recorded which). The chain recombines TRBV28 with TRBJ1-5, with 7 positions matching TRBD1. This receptor was taken from a female donor with ankylosing spondylitis or in good health (not recorded which). The CDR3 DNA reads as TGTGCCAGCAGTGATGACAGGGCAGAACAGCCCCAGCATTTT. Protein product: CASSDDRAEQPQHF.